This T cell receptor beta chain emerged from a study of blood T cell repertoires in COVID-19. Looked up from germline, CDR1 is WNHNN and CDR2 is SYGVQD (reference sequence). CDR3 length equals 15 residues. V was cut by 3 bases and J by 7 bases, with 18 bases left in between. The table came from immunoSEQ multiplex PCR; TCRdb's copy has only in-frame clones and leaves some out. The sample shows approximately 190,000 clones, more than 70% of them seen only once. The rearrangement joins TRBV10-1 to TRBJ1-2; TRBD1 might be the D (6 bases). The sample taken for sequencing was peripheral blood. The sequence derives from a man between 35 and 55 years old with active or convalescent COVID-19. The CDR3 DNA follows: TGCGCCAGCAGTGAATCCCAGGGGAAGAATTGTGGCTACACCTTC. Encoded protein: CASSESQGKNCGYTF.